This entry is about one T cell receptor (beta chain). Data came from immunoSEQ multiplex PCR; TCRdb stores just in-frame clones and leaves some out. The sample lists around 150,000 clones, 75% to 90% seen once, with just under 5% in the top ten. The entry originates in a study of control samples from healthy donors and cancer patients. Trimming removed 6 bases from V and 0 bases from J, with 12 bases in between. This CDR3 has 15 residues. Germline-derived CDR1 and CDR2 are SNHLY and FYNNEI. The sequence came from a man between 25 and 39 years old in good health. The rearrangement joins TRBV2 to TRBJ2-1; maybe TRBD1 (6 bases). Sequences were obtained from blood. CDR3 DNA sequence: TGTGCCAGCAGAGGGGGAGACTCCTCCTACAATGAGCAGTTCTTC. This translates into CASRGGDSSYNEQFF.